A single sample is the source of the 5 T cell receptor beta chains below, sequenced in a study of blood T cell repertoires in COVID-19. Profiling relied on immunoSEQ multiplex PCR, and the TCRdb table lists in-frame clones only, not all of them. The sample consists of 280,000 or so clones, nearly 90% of them appearing once. The specimen sequenced was peripheral blood. These TCRs come from a man aged 18 to 30 with active or convalescent COVID-19.

This chain joins TRBV2 and TRBJ2-1, with D tentatively TRBD2 (5 bases). The CDR3 runs to 13 residues. Per the germline V gene, CDR1 is SNHLY and CDR2 is FYNNEI. V lost 3 bases, J lost 6 bases, and 9 bases lay in between. The CDR3 DNA reads as TGTGCCAGCAGTGATGAGGGTTTCAATGAGCAGTTCTTC. This gives the protein CASSDEGFNEQFF.

This chain joins TRBV27 and TRBJ2-5; D unclear. From germline, CDR1 is MNHEY and CDR2 SMNVEV (reference sequence). The ends were cut back, 5 bases at V and 2 bases at J, with 15 bases in the middle. This CDR3 has 15 amino acids. The CDR3 loop is CASSPLGGQQETQYF. The CDR3 DNA sequence: TGTGCCAGCAGTCCCCTCGGTGGGCAGCAAGAGACCCAGTACTTC.

The rearrangement uses TRBV5-1 and TRBJ1-1; 8 bases agree with TRBD1. Trimming cost V 2 bases and J 5 bases; bases outside gene matches: 2. Germline V gene sequence: CDR1 SGHRS, CDR2 YFSETQ. The CDR3 length is 13 residues. The CDR3 region has the DNA TGCGCCAGCAGCTTCACAGGGGGGACTGAAGCTTTCTTT. This gives the protein CASSFTGGTEAFF.

The rearrangement uses TRBV5-6 and TRBJ1-2, with TRBD1 matching 7 bases. Germline V gene sequence: CDR1 SGHDT, CDR2 YYEEEE. This CDR3 region has 16 residues. With V trimmed by 0 bases and J by 8 bases, 13 bases remained unmatched. This chain's CDR3 is CASSLVGTALGGGYTF. In nucleotides, the CDR3 is TGTGCCAGCAGCTTGGTCGGGACAGCCCTAGGTGGCGGCTACACCTTC.

This chain uses TRBV5-1 with TRBJ1-1; D might be TRBD1 (5 bases). Germline CDR1 is SGHRS and CDR2 is YFSETQ. Trimming left V 4 bases short and J 0 bases short, with 10 bases between. The CDR3 consists of 14 residues. DNA for the CDR3: TGCGCCAGCAGCCCAACAGGAATGAACACTGAAGCTTTCTTT. It yields the protein CASSPTGMNTEAFF.